Listed below are T cell receptor beta chains from one sample, sequenced in a study of blood T cells in healthy people across ages. Via MiXCR, TCRdb re-called the 5' RACE reads, giving one row per CDR3 protein. The repertoire has over 550,000 distinct CDR3 sequences, under 30% of them found once; the top ten carry around a sixth. The specimen was blood. The receptor source for this set is a woman older than 75 in good health. Both conserved end residues are part of each CDR3. D genes are given only for firm matches. Size is stated for part of the rows, as once, few or many counts, or as a class when the clone is expanded.

d_call j_call v_call clone_size cdr3_nt cdr3_aa
TRBD2 TRBJ2-3 TRBV6-5 many TGTGCCAGCAGATCCGGGACTAGAATAGATACGCAGTATTTT CASRSGTRIDTQYF
- TRBJ1-2 TRBV7-9 few TGTGCCAGCAGCTTAGACTTACGGCGGGGCTACACCTTC CASSLDLRRGYTF
- TRBJ1-1 TRBV27 many TGTGCCAGCAGTTTATACCCAAGGGCTGAAGCTTTCTTT CASSLYPRAEAFF
- TRBJ1-2 TRBV6-1 once TGTGCCAGCAGTGCCAGGGACGCGGCTGGCTACACCTTC CASSARDAAGYTF
- TRBJ1-6 TRBV27 - TGTGCCAGCAGTTTATCGGCAGGGGCAGAGGATTCACCCCTCCACTTT CASSLSAGAEDSPLHF
TRBD1 TRBJ1-4 TRBV2 - TGTGCCAGCAGTTCGCAGACAGGGAGTAATGAAAAACTGTTTTTT CASSSQTGSNEKLFF
- TRBJ2-1 TRBV20-1 - TGCAGTGCTAGACCAGGGGATGGTGACTACAATGAGCAGTTCTTC CSARPGDGDYNEQFF
TRBD1 TRBJ2-1 TRBV6-1 many TGTGCCAGCAGTTTAGATGGGACAGGGAGATACAATGAGCAGTTCTTC CASSLDGTGRYNEQFF
TRBD1 TRBJ2-7 TRBV6-2/TRBV6-3 many TGTGCCAGCAGCCCATCCCGACAGGGCCGACCTGGGGAGCAGTACTTC CASSPSRQGRPGEQYF
- TRBJ2-6 TRBV20-1 few TGCAGTGCTCCAGGGGCTGGGGCCAACGTCCTGACTTTC CSAPGAGANVLTF
- TRBJ1-1 TRBV5-1 few TGCGCCAGCAGCGGTAGGGCAGGGCTTGAAGCTTTCTTT CASSGRAGLEAFF
- TRBJ1-6 TRBV7-2 many TGTGCCAGCAGCTCTAGGGTGGGGGGTAATTCACCCCTCCACTTT CASSSRVGGNSPLHF
- TRBJ1-4 TRBV7-8 - TGTGCCAGCAGCTGCAGTCAGGGTAGAGAAAAACTGTTTTTT CASSCSQGREKLFF
TRBD1 TRBJ2-1 TRBV9 many TGTGCCAGCAACCCGACAGGGCGCAATGAGCAGTTCTTC CASNPTGRNEQFF
TRBD1 TRBJ1-2 TRBV2 many TGTGCCAGCAGTCCCCGGAAGGACAGGGTCGGCTACACCTTC CASSPRKDRVGYTF
- TRBJ1-4 TRBV3-1 - TGTGCCAGCAGCCAATCAGATCCGAAAAAACGGTTTTTT CASSQSDPKKRFF
- TRBJ2-1 TRBV29-1 - TGCAGCGTTGAAGTAGCCGGGGTCGAGCAGTTCTTC CSVEVAGVEQFF
- TRBJ1-2 TRBV29-1 many TGCAGCGTTGTGAGGGGAGTTGGCTATGGCTACACCTTC CSVVRGVGYGYTF
- TRBJ1-5 TRBV6-1 many TGTGCCAGCGGGGGGCTCTATAGCAATCAGCCCCAGCATTTT CASGGLYSNQPQHF
- TRBJ2-1 TRBV11-3 few TGTGCCAGCAGCCCCCGACAGGGTTCGGGGGTTGGGCAGTTCTTC CASSPRQGSGVGQFF
- TRBJ1-1 TRBV27 many TGTGCCAGCAGTCTCGTGGGGGAGGAAACTGAAGCTTTCTTT CASSLVGEETEAFF
- TRBJ1-1 TRBV6-2/TRBV6-3 few TGTGCCAGCAGACAAAACAGGAACACTGAAGCTTTCTTT CASRQNRNTEAFF
- TRBJ1-1 TRBV7-6 once TGTGCCAGCAGCCTAGGGAACGCTGAAGCTTTCTTT CASSLGNAEAFF
- TRBJ1-1 TRBV6-5 few TGTGCCAGCAGTTACGAGGGGAGGGCCAGCACTGAAGCTTTCTTT CASSYEGRASTEAFF
TRBD1 TRBJ1-1 TRBV10-3 many TGTGCCATCCGGGACAGAGAGTCGAACACTGAAGCTTTCTTT CAIRDRESNTEAFF
- TRBJ1-4 TRBV7-9 many TGTGCCAGCAGCTCAAACTCACATGCAACTAATGAAAAACTGTTTTTT CASSSNSHATNEKLFF
- TRBJ1-4 TRBV2 - TGTGCCAGCGAGAACAGGGCGGGGGCTAATGAAAAACTGTTTTTT CASENRAGANEKLFF
TRBD2 TRBJ2-5 TRBV3-1 many TGTGCCAGCAGCCAAGTACTAGCGGAGGAGACCCAGTACTTC CASSQVLAEETQYF
- TRBJ2-3 TRBV30 many TGTGCCTGGAATTTTGGGGGCACAGATACGCAGTATTTT CAWNFGGTDTQYF
TRBD2 TRBJ2-5 TRBV11-2 many TGTGCCAGCAGCTTAGGGACTAGCGGGAGAAACCCCCGGGAGACCCAGTACTTC CASSLGTSGRNPRETQYF
- TRBJ2-3 TRBV20-1 many TGCAGTGCTTGGGGTTCCGGAGATACGCAGTATTTT CSAWGSGDTQYF
- TRBJ1-2 TRBV20-1 many TGCAGTGCTAGAGTGGGGGGCGGGAATGGCTACACCTTC CSARVGGGNGYTF
- TRBJ2-5 TRBV7-6 many TGTGCCAGCTCTCTCGCTAGGCCGGAGACCCAGTACTTC CASSLARPETQYF
- TRBJ1-1 TRBV29-1 - TGCAGCCCCTATGGTGGAGAGGGGAACACTAAAGCTTTCTTT CSPYGGEGNTKAFF
- TRBJ2-7 TRBV20-1 - TGCAGTGCTAGTTTCCCACTAGGAGGACGGTACGAGCAGTACTTC CSASFPLGGRYEQYF